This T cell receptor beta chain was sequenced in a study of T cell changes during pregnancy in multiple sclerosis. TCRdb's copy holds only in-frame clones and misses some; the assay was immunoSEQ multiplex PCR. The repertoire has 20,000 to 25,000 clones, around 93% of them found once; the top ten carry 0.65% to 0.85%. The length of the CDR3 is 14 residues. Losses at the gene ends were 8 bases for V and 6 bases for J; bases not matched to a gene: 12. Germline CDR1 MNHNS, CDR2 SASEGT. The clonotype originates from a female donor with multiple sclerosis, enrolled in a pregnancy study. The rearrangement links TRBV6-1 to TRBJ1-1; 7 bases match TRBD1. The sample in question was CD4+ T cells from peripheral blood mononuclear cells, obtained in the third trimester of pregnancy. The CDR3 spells CASPPNRGWAEAFF. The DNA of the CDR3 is TGTGCCAGCCCACCGAACAGGGGATGGGCTGAAGCTTTCTTT.